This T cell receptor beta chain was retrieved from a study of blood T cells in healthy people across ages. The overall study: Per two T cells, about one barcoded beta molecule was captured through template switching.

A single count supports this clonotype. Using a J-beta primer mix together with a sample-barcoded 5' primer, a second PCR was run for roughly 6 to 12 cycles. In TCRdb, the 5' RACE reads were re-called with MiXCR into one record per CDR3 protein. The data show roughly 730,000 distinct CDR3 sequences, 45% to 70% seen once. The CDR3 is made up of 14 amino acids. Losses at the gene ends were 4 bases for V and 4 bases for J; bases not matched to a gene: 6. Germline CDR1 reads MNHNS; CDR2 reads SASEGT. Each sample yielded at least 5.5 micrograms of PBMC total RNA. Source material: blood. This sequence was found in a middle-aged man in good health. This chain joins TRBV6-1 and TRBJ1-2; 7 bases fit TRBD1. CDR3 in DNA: TGTGCCAGCAGTGCAGGGGGGACTTCCTATGGCTACACCTTC. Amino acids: CASSAGGTSYGYTF.